This entry lists 6 T cell receptor beta chains sequenced from one sample in a study of regulatory T cells in long-lasting Graves disease. Arm-PCR of CDR3 regions and iRepertoire HTBI primers were the basis on which TCR beta libraries were built. TCRdb re-called the multiplex PCR reads through MiXCR, storing one row per CDR3 protein. Of hundreds of thousands of distinct CDR3 sequences in the sample, roughly 15% were seen once. The time point was: newly diagnosed GD, antithyroid drugs for less than 3 months. PBMC RNA was the source of the TCR library. These same data were also listed under a study on T cells in Graves' hyperthyroidism and ophthalmopathy.

The sequenced sample was peripheral blood mononuclear cells (PBMCs), obtained at new diagnosis, from a patient treated with antithyroid drugs. The source of these receptors is a woman aged 25 to 39 with Graves disease.

The chain combines TRBV20-1 with TRBJ1-1; D perhaps matches TRBD1 (5 bases). Germline CDR1 and CDR2: DFQATT and SNEGSKA (reference sequence). This CDR3 region has 18 residues. Trimming shortened V by 1 base and J by 6 bases, and 27 bases separated the two germline ends. CDR3 nucleotide sequence: TGCAGTGCTAGAGGGGAATATTCCAGGCTGGGGGTCAAGGCTGAAGCTTTCTTT. Translation: CSARGEYSRLGVKAEAFF.

In this sample, this clonotype turned up a few times. The J gene is TRBJ2-7, the V gene TRBV20-1, with 10 bases aligning to TRBD2. The V and J ends lost 0 bases and 4 bases, in that order; junction bases with no gene match: 9. CDR1 and CDR2 (germline): DFQATT, SNEGSKA (reference sequence). This CDR3 has 16 amino acids. CDR3 in amino acids: CSARDQASGSRYEQYF. In DNA form, the CDR3 reads TGCAGTGCTAGAGATCAGGCTAGCGGGAGCAGGTACGAGCAGTACTTC.

There are many counts of this clonotype. The rearrangement joins TRBV3-1 to TRBJ2-3; tentatively, D is TRBD1 or TRBD2 (5 bases each). V lost 0 bases, J lost 3 bases, and 25 bases lay in between. The CDR3 spans 20 residues. Germline values: CDR1 LGHDT, CDR2 YNNKEL (reference sequence). For the CDR3, the DNA is TGTGCCAGCAGCCAAGATCTGCCAACTGCCTCGGGACGGCCGACAGATACGCAGTATTTT. This gives the protein CASSQDLPTASGRPTDTQYF.

The chain couples TRBV5-5 to TRBJ2-1, with a possible D match to TRBD2 (6 bases). Per the germline V gene, CDR1 is SGHKS and CDR2 is YYEKEE (reference sequence). The CDR3 extends over 15 amino acids. V lost 0 bases and J lost 15, with 22 bases in between. The CDR3 DNA reads TGTGCCAGCAGCTTGGTACTGGGATCTCTAGCGTCTGGGTTCTTC. This sequence encodes CASSLVLGSLASGFF.

The chain employs TRBV28 and TRBJ1-2, with D perhaps TRBD1 (5 bases). The CDR3 length is 13 residues. V lost 5 bases to trimming and J lost 6 bases, with 13 bases between them. The germline gives CDR1 MDHEN, CDR2 SYDVKM. CDR3 residues: CASSDEGTNGYTF. The CDR3 nucleotides are TGTGCCAGCAGTGACGAGGGGACGAATGGCTACACCTTC.

This clonotype was observed at least ten times. The chain couples TRBV3-1 to TRBJ1-1, with D unresolved. Germline CDR1 and CDR2: LGHDT and YNNKEL (reference sequence). The CDR3 extends over 14 amino acids. Trimming took 7 bases from V and 1 from J, leaving 13 bases between them. The CDR3 sequence is CASTLGWGNTEAFF. In nucleotides, the CDR3 is TGTGCCAGCACCCTCGGATGGGGGAACACTGAAGCTTTCTTT. Using reference TRBV3-1 and TRBJ1-1 for the parts outside the CDR3, the full variable domain is DTAVSQTPKYLVTQMGNDKSIKCEQNLGHDTMYWYKQDSKKFLKIMFSYNNKELIINETVPNRFSPKSPDKAHLNLHINSLELGDSAVYFCASTLGWGNTEAFFGQGTRLTVV.